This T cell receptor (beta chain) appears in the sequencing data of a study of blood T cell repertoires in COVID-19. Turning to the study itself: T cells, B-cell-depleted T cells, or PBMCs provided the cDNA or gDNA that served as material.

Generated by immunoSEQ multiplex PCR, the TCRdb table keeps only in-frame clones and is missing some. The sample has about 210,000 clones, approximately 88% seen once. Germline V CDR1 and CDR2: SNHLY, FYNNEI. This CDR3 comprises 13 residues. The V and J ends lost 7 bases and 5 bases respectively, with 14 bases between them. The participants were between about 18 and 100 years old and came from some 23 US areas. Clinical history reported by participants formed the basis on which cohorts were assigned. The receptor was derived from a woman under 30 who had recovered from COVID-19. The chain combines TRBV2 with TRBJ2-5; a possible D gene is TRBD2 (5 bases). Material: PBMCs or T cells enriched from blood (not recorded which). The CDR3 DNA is TGTGCCAGCACCCGGGGTAGTTGGGAGACCCAGTACTTC. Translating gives CASTRGSWETQYF.